Sequencing of this T cell receptor beta chain was carried out in a study of cytomegalovirus exposure and HLA in healthy donors. Study-level results: A later look showed TCR association rates differing by HLA locus, highest for DRB1 and lowest for HLA-C. Trimming of TCR beta V- and J-genes showed a link, identified in a later analysis, to a missense DCLRE1C variant.

Remarks on this clone: Its antigen is still unknown.

The trim removed 4 bases at V and 3 bases at J, leaving 8 bases unmatched. CDR3 size: 15 residues. The V gene's germline CDR1 is KGHSH and CDR2 LQKENI. Both 60 Vbeta primers and 13 Jbeta primers went into the PCR. Sequenced by immunoSEQ multiplex PCR; TCRdb stores in-frame clones only, minus some. The sample includes 95,000 to 100,000 clones, roughly four fifths of them seen just once. The sequenced sample was PBMCs. The rearrangement links TRBV18 to TRBJ1-1, with 7 nucleotides matching TRBD1. This TCR came from a female donor in good health and CMV-seronegative. CDR3 bases: TGTGCCAGCTCACGTGTGGGACAGCCCGACACTGAAGCTTTCTTT. It encodes CASSRVGQPDTEAFF.